This entry concerns a single TCR beta chain. This record belongs to a study of monozygotic twins with inflammatory bowel disease. The CDR3 consists of 14 residues. CDR1 and CDR2 from the germline V gene are PRHDT and FYEKMQ (reference sequence). From the 5' RACE reads, TCRdb lists one entry per CDR3 protein and no DNA. This table holds about 440,000 distinct CDR3 sequences. The V gene is TRBV13, the J gene TRBJ2-5. Sequenced material: blood. The sequence derives from a human donor with ulcerative colitis or Crohn's disease, or a healthy co-twin of an affected twin (not recorded which). Here the CDR3 reads CASSTSASSETQYF.